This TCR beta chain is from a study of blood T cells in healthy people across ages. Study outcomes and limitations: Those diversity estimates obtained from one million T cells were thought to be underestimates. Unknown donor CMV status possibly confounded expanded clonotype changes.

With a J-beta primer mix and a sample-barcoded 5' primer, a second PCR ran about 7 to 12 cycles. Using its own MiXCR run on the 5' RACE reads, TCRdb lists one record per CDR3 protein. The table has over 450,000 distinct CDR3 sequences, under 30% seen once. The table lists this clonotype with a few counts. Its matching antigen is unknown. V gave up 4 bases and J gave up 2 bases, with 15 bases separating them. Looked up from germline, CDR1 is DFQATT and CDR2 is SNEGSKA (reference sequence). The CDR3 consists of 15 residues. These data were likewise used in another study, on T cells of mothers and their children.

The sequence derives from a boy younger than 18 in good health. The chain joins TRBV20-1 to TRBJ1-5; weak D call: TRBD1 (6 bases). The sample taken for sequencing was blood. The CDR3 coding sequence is TGCAGTGCTATTCCGGGGGGCCTTGGCAATCAGCCCCAGCATTTT. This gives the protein CSAIPGGLGNQPQHF.